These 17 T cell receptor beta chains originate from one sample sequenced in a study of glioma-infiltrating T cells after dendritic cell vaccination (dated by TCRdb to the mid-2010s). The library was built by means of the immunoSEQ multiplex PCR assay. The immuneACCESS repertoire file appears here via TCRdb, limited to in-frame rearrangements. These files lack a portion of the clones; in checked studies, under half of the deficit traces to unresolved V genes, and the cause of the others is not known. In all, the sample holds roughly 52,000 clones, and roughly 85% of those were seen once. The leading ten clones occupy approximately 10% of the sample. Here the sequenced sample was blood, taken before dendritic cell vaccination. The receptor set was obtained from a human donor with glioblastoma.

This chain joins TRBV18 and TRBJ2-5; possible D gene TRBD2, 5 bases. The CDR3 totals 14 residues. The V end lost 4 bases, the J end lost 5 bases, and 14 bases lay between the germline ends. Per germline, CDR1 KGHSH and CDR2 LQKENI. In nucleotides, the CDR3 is TGTGCCAGCTCACTAACTAGTCCATGGGAGACCCAGTACTTC. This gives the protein CASSLTSPWETQYF.

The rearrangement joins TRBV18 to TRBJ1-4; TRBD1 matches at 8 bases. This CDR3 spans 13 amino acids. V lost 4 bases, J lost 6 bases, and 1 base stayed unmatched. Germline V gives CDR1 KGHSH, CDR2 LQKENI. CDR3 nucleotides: TGTGCCAGCTCACTGGACAGGGATGAAAAACTGTTTTTT. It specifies CASSLDRDEKLFF.

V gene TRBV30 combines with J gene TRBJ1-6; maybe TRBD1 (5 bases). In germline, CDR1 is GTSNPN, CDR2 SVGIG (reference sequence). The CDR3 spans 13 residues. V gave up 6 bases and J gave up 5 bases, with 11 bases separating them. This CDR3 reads CACSEGNNSPLHF. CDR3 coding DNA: TGTGCCTGCTCGGAGGGGAATAATTCACCCCTCCACTTT.

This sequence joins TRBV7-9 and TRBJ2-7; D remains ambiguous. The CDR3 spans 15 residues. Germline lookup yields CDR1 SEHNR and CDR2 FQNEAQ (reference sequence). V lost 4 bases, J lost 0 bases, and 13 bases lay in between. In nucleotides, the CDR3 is TGTGCCAGCAGCTCCGGAGACTCCAACTCCTACGAGCAGTACTTC. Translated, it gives CASSSGDSNSYEQYF.

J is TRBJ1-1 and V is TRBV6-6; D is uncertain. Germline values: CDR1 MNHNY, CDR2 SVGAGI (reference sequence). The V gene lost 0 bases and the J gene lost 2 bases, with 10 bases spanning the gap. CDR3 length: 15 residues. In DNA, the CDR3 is TGTGCCAGCAGTTACTCCCAGCGAGCTAACACTGAAGCTTTCTTT. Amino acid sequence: CASSYSQRANTEAFF.

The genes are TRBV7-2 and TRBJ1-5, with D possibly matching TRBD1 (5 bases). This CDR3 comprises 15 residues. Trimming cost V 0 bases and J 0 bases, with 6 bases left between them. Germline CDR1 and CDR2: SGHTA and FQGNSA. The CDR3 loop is CASSLARASNQPQHF. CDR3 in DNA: TGTGCCAGCAGCTTAGCCAGGGCTAGCAATCAGCCCCAGCATTTT.

The chain's CDR3 is CASSLGQGKETQYF. The CDR3 DNA is TGTGCCAGCAGTTTGGGACAGGGGAAAGAGACCCAGTACTTC. The chain uses TRBV7-9 and TRBJ2-5; 10 bases align to TRBD1. Germline assignment: CDR1 SEHNR and CDR2 FQNEAQ (reference sequence). The ends lost 6 bases at V and 3 bases at J; junction bases unmatched: 4. The CDR3 covers 14 residues.

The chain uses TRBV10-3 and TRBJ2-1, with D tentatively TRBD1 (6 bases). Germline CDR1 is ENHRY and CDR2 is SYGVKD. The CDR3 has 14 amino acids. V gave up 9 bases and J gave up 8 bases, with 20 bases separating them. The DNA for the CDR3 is TGTGCCATTAAGGACAGTCCGGCGGTCGATGAGCAGTTCTTC. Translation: CAIKDSPAVDEQFF.

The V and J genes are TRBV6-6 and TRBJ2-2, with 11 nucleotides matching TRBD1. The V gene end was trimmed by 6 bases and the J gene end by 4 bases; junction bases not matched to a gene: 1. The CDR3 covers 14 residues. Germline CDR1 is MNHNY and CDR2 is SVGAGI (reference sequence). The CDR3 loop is CASSGTGGTGELFF. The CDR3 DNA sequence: TGTGCCAGCAGCGGGACAGGGGGCACCGGGGAGCTGTTTTTT.

CDR3 region: CSGRSGGEGTQYF. Written as DNA, the CDR3 is TGCAGCGGGAGATCCGGGGGAGAAGGGACCCAGTACTTC. The chain links TRBV29-1 to TRBJ2-5, with a weak D call TRBD2 (6 bases). V lost 7 bases and J lost 7, with 19 bases in between. The length of the CDR3 is 13 residues. CDR1 and CDR2 (germline): SQVTM, ANQGSEA.

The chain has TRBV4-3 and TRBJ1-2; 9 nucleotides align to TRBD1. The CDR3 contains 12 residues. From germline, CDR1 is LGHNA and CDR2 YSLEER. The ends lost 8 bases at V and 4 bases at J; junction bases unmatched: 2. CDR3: CASGQGSYGYTF. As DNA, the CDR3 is TGCGCCAGCGGACAGGGGAGCTATGGCTACACCTTC.

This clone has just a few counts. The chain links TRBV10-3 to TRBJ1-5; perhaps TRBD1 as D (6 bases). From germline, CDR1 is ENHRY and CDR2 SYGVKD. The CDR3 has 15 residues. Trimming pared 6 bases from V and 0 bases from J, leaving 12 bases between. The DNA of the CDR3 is TGTGCCATCAGCCGGGACAAATATAGCAATCAGCCCCAGCATTTT. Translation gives CAISRDKYSNQPQHF.

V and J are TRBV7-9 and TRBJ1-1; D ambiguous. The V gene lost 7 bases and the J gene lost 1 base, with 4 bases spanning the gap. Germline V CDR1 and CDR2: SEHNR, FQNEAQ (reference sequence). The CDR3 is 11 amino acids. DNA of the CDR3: TGTGCCAGCAAGCGGAACACTGAAGCTTTCTTT. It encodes CASKRNTEAFF.

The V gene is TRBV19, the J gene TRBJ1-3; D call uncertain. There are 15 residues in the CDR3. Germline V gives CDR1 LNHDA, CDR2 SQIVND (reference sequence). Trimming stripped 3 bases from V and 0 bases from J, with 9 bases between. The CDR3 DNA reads TGTGCCAGTAGTATTGCGATTCTCTCTGGAAACACCATATATTTT. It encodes CASSIAILSGNTIYF.

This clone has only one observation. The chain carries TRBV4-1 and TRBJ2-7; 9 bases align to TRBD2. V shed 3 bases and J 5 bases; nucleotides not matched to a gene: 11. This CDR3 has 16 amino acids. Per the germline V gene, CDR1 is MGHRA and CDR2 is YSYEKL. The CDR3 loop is CASSQAPGLAVDEQYF. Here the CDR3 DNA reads TGCGCCAGCAGCCAGGCCCCGGGACTAGCAGTCGACGAGCAGTACTTC.

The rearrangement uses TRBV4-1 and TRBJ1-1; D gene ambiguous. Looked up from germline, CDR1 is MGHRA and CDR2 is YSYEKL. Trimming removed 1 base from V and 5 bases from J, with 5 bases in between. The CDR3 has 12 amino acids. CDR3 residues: CASSQVGTEAFF. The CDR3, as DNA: TGCGCCAGCAGCCAAGTCGGTACTGAAGCTTTCTTT.

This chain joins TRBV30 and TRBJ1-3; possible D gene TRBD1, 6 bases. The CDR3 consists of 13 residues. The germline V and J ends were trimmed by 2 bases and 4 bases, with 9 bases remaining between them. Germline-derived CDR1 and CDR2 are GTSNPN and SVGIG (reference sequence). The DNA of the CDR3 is TGTGCCTGGAGTCGGCAGGGGGGAAACACCATATATTTT. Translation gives CAWSRQGGNTIYF.